The 32 T cell receptor beta chains given below trace back to one sample, sequenced in a study of tumor-infiltrating lymphocytes in primary liver carcinoma. The investigators made TCR beta cDNA from about 500 ng total RNA, using a constant-region primer. Libraries of TCR beta came from three nested multiplex PCR rounds with slightly modified ARM-PCR. The opening two PCR rounds, roughly 11 cycles each, paired TRBV1-TRBV30 forward primers with a C-beta reverse primer. TCRdb re-derived calls from the multiplex PCR reads in MiXCR, one entry per CDR3 protein. The table lists more than 70,000 distinct CDR3 sequences, roughly 69% of them singletons. Unsorted bulk tissue of about 19-33 mg yielded co-extracted RNA and DNA. The sample comprised tumor-adjacent normal liver tissue. These receptors all stem from a man aged 35 to 55 with primary liver carcinoma and hepatitis B virus infection.

This clonotype was observed many times. This chain links TRBV6-6 with TRBJ2-2, with D possibly TRBD1 on 6 matching bases. In germline, CDR1 is MNHNY, CDR2 SVGAGI (reference sequence). The CDR3 sequence is 15 residues long. Trimming removed 6 bases at V and 6 bases at J, with 17 bases between. The CDR3 DNA reads TGTGCCAGCAGCCAAGAACCGGGACACTCCGGGGAGCTGTTTTTT. This gives the protein CASSQEPGHSGELFF.

In the case of this clonotype: The germline gene is not matched at one end of the junction; a read error may be the cause. This chain uses TRBV5-4 with TRBJ2-2; 12 nucleotides align to TRBD1. CDR1 is SGHNT, CDR2 YYREEE, per germline (reference sequence). This CDR3 is 16 amino acids long. The CDR3 coding sequence is TGTGCCAGCAGCTCCCTGGGACAGGGGGCTGCCGGGAAGCTGTTTTTT. Translating it yields CASSSLGQGAAGKLFF. The entire variable domain, with the rest obtained from reference TRBV5-4 and TRBJ2-2, is as follows: ETGVTQSPTHLIKTRGQQVTLRCSSQSGHNTVSWYQQALGQGPQFIFQYYREEENGRGNFPPRFSGLQFPNYSSELNVNALELDDSALYLCASSSLGQGAAGKLFFGEGSRLTVL.

The table lists this clonotype with a count of one. A much larger clone differs from this one at a single base, so this may be a read error. The V and J genes are TRBV6-5 and TRBJ1-1; D remains unclear. Per germline, CDR1 MNHEY and CDR2 SVGAGI. CDR3 length: 15 amino acids. The V gene lost 0 bases and the J gene lost 1 base, with 9 bases spanning the gap. The CDR3 coding sequence is TGTGCCAGCAGTTACTCGGCAACCTGGAACACTGAAGCTTTCTTT. Its protein product is CASSYSATWNTEAFF.

A note on this clonotype: An end of the junction differs from the germline gene, which may be a read error. The rearrangement joins TRBV29-1 to TRBJ1-2; possibly TRBD1 for D (6 bases). The V gene's germline CDR1 is SQVTM and CDR2 ANQGSEA. The CDR3 contains 13 residues. Here the CDR3 reads CSSAGALDYGYTF. CDR3 bases: TGCAGTTCGGCGGGGGCTCTAGACTATGGCTACACTTTC.

The chain is built from TRBV7-9 and TRBJ2-7; D remains unclear. Trimming removed 5 bases from V and 4 bases from J, with 21 bases in between. The CDR3 totals 16 residues. The germline V gene encodes CDR1 SEHNR and CDR2 FQNEAQ (reference sequence). CDR3: CASSAITADLAYEQYF. CDR3 DNA sequence: TGTGCCAGCAGCGCTATAACTGCAGACTTAGCTTACGAGCAGTACTTC.

CDR3 bases: TGTGCCAGCTCACTAAGACTAGCGGGAAGGACCGGGGAGCTGTTTTTT. Protein: CASSLRLAGRTGELFF. The J gene is TRBJ2-2, the V gene TRBV18, with 11 positions matching TRBD2. This CDR3 is built from 16 residues. The J segment lost 5 bases and the V segment lost 4 bases, leaving 6 bases of the junction unmatched. Per germline, CDR1 KGHSH and CDR2 LQKENI. The entire variable domain, with the rest obtained from reference TRBV18 and TRBJ2-2, is as follows: NAGVMQNPRHLVRRRGQEARLRCSPMKGHSHVYWYRQLPEEGLKFMVYLQKENIIDESGMPKERFSAEFPKEGPSILRIQQVVRGDSAAYFCASSLRLAGRTGELFFGEGSRLTVL.

Note on this clonotype: Because it lacks the conserved phenylalanine or tryptophan at the end, this CDR3 is likely a read error. The chain couples TRBV29-1 to TRBJ2-1, with D possibly matching TRBD2 (5 bases). With 8 bases removed from V and 10 bases from J, the gap between germline ends came to 21 bases. Germline-derived CDR1 and CDR2 are SQVTM and ANQGSEA. This CDR3 has 13 residues. CDR3 sequence: CSLVMAGPGEQFL. The CDR3, as DNA: TGCAGCCTTGTCATGGCAGGCCCGGGGGAGCAGTTCTTA.

This chain connects TRBV4-1 to TRBJ2-5; TRBD2 might be the D (5 bases). Trimming pared 5 bases from V and 1 base from J, leaving 23 bases between. This CDR3 has 18 amino acids. Germline CDR1 is MGHRA and CDR2 is YSYEKL. CDR3 loop: CASSSSGGPASRQETQYF. The CDR3, as DNA: TGCGCCAGCAGCTCTTCAGGAGGCCCCGCCAGCCGCCAAGAGACCCAGTACTTC.

Note on this clonotype: The conserved closing phenylalanine or tryptophan is absent in this CDR3, likely reflecting a read error. The chain recombines TRBV12-3 or TRBV12-4 with TRBJ2-3; a weak D match, TRBD1 (5 bases). The germline V and J ends were trimmed by 3 bases and 11 bases, with 9 bases remaining between them. The CDR3 totals 11 residues. CDR3 nucleotides: TGTGCCAGCAGTTTGCAGGGTGGGCAGTATCTT. This translates into CASSLQGGQYL.

Details on this clonotype: One junction end disagrees with the germline gene, perhaps due to a read error. This rearrangement joins TRBV11-2 to TRBJ2-7; TRBD1 is a possible D gene (5 bases). This CDR3 spans 13 amino acids. The germline V gene encodes CDR1 SGHAT and CDR2 FQNNGV. The CDR3 protein is CANSFDSNYEQYF. CDR3 DNA: TGTGCCAACAGCTTCGACAGCAACTACGAACAGTACTTC. The variable domain in full, with the rest retrieved from reference TRBV11-2 and TRBJ2-7, is EAGVAQSPRYKIIEKRQSVAFWCNPISGHATLYWYQQILGQGPKLLIQFQNNGVVDDSQLPKDRFSAERLKGVDSTLKIQPAKLEDSAVYLCANSFDSNYEQYFGPGTRLTVT.

A remark on this clonotype: One base away lies a much larger clone, so this may be a sequencing read error. The chain is built from TRBV11-2 and TRBJ1-2; 9 nucleotides agree with TRBD1. Germline CDR1 reads SGHAT; CDR2 reads FQNNGV. This CDR3 has 13 amino acids. The CDR3 region has the DNA TGTACCAACAGCTTGGACAGGGGCTATGGCTACACCTTC. Its translation: CTNSLDRGYGYTF.

A word on this clonotype: Given a much more abundant clone one base away, this may be a read error. This sequence joins TRBV30 and TRBJ2-4, with 10 positions matching TRBD2. The CDR3 is 17 residues long. CDR1 GTSNPN and CDR2 SVGIG come from the germline V gene (reference sequence). CDR3 amino acids: CTWSPPGLAIAKNIQYF. For the CDR3, the DNA is TGTACCTGGAGTCCCCCGGGACTAGCGATAGCCAAAAACATTCAGTACTTC.

This clonotype has more than one count but fewer than ten. V usage is TRBV2 and J usage is TRBJ1-1; no firm D call. The ends were cut back, 11 bases at V and 10 bases at J, with 29 bases in the middle. Germline loops: CDR1 SNHLY, CDR2 FYNNEI. The CDR3 contains 15 residues. The CDR3 region is CAGSSHGPSTPGAFF. Here the CDR3 DNA reads TGTGCCGGGAGCTCTCATGGGCCTTCTACTCCGGGAGCTTTCTTT.

This clonotype was counted ten times or more. V usage is TRBV5-1 and J usage is TRBJ1-2; 7 bases agree with TRBD1. Per germline, CDR1 SGHRS and CDR2 YFSETQ. The CDR3 has 13 amino acids. Trimming cost V 8 bases and J 5 bases; bases outside gene matches: 9. CDR3: CASSRGAEYGYTF. CDR3 in DNA: TGCGCCAGTTCCAGGGGGGCTGAGTATGGCTACACCTTC. Looking up the rest from reference TRBV5-1 and TRBJ1-2 gives the full variable domain: KAGVTQTPRYLIKTRGQQVTLSCSPISGHRSVSWYQQTPGQGLQFLFEYFSETQRNKGNFPGRFSGRQFSNSRSEMNVSTLELGDSALYLCASSRGAEYGYTFGSGTRLTVV.

Regarding this clonotype: Compared with germline, one end of the junction differs, possibly owing to a read error. The CDR3 DNA reads as TGCATCGTTGGGACTAGCGGCGGATACAATGAGCGGTTCTTC. Protein product: CIVGTSGGYNERFF. This chain links TRBV29-1 with TRBJ2-1, with TRBD2 identical over 11 bases. Germline V gives CDR1 SQVTM, CDR2 ANQGSEA. The CDR3 extends over 14 amino acids.

About this clonotype: The CDR3 end shows no conserved phenylalanine or tryptophan, and so a read error is likely. The chain employs TRBV11-2 and TRBJ2-7, with a tentative D call TRBD1 (5 bases). The CDR3 spans 14 residues. CDR1 and CDR2 from the germline V gene are SGHAT and FQNNGV. V lost 3 bases, J lost 0 bases, and 9 bases lay in between. CDR3 sequence (DNA): TGTGCCAGCAGCTTCGGACACCTCTCCTACGAGCAGTACTAC. Its translation is CASSFGHLSYEQYY.

Concerning this clonotype itself: The conserved phenylalanine or tryptophan normally closing the CDR3 is absent here, so this likely arose from a read error. This rearrangement joins TRBV7-8 to TRBJ1-5; TRBD1 might be the D (5 bases). Germline-derived CDR1 and CDR2 are SGHVS and FQNEAQ. This CDR3 has 14 residues. CDR3 nucleotides: TGTGCCAGCAGTATGACAGCGGGAAATCAGCCTCAGCATTCT. Its translation is CASSMTAGNQPQHS.

The rearrangement links TRBV12-3 or TRBV12-4 to TRBJ2-7; 10 bases map to TRBD1. V was pared by 8 bases and J by 3 bases, with 10 bases of the junction left unmatched. This CDR3 has 15 residues. The CDR3: CASGPTGTGVYEQYF. Written as DNA, the CDR3 is TGTGCCAGCGGTCCTACCGGGACAGGGGTCTACGAGCAGTACTTC.

As concerns this clonotype: Mismatch with germline at one junction end may stem from a read error. The chain employs TRBV11-2 and TRBJ2-1, with 7 bases that match TRBD2. The germline V gene has CDR1 SGHAT and CDR2 FQNNGV. The CDR3 loop spans 16 amino acids. This CDR3 reads CGSSLLLSGCNNEQFF. The CDR3 DNA sequence: TGTGGCAGCAGCTTACTTCTTAGCGGGTGTAACAATGAGCAGTTCTTC. Based on the CDR3 plus reference TRBV11-2 and TRBJ2-1, the full variable domain is EAGVAQSPRYKIIEKRQSVAFWCNPISGHATLYWYQQILGQGPKLLIQFQNNGVVDDSQLPKDRFSAERLKGVDSTLKIQPAKLEDSAVYLCGSSLLLSGCNNEQFFGPGTRLTVL.

The V call is TRBV29-1, the J call TRBJ2-7; TRBD1 matches at 9 bases. Germline V gene lookup returns CDR1 SQVTM and CDR2 ANQGSEA. This CDR3 region has 13 residues. After removal of 6 bases from V and 13 bases from J, the junction contained 16 bases not matched to a gene. CDR3 sequence reads: CSVGTGRYGEQYF. The CDR3 DNA sequence: TGCAGCGTAGGGACAGGGAGGTACGGCGAACAATACTTC.

Comment on this clonotype: Because it lacks the conserved phenylalanine or tryptophan at the end, this CDR3 is likely a read error. The rearrangement uses TRBV6-5 and TRBJ1-6; a weak D match, TRBD1 (6 bases). The CDR3 runs to 14 residues. Germline V gene lookup returns CDR1 MNHEY and CDR2 SVGAGI. The CDR3 DNA follows: TGCGCCAGCAGTTACGGGGGCAGCAATTCACCCCTCCACTAT. It encodes CASSYGGSNSPLHY.

The V and J genes are TRBV28 and TRBJ2-7, with a tentative D call TRBD2 (5 bases). The CDR3 has 14 residues. Germline V gives CDR1 MDHEN, CDR2 SYDVKM. The DNA for the CDR3 is TGTGTCAACAGTTTGCTAGCAGGAGCCTACGAGCAGTACTTC. Residues: CVNSLLAGAYEQYF.

This clonotype came up many times. This chain connects TRBV10-3 to TRBJ2-1; D is perhaps TRBD1 (5 bases). CDR1 is ENHRY and CDR2 is SYGVKD in the germline V gene. The CDR3 runs to 14 residues. Trimming removed 10 bases from V and 8 bases from J, with 21 bases in between. DNA of the CDR3: TGTGCCACAACACAGGCGACCCCCCGGGATGAGCAGTTCTTC. Translation: CATTQATPRDEQFF.

For this clonotype: This may be a read error: a much more frequent sequence differs by one nucleotide. The genes are TRBV6-6 and TRBJ2-1, with 9 bases identical to TRBD1. Germline V gives CDR1 MNHNY, CDR2 SVGAGI (reference sequence). The CDR3 has 17 residues. CDR3 residues: CANSYSVGQGIHNEQFF. CDR3 DNA sequence: TGTGCCAACAGTTACTCGGTGGGACAGGGCATACACAATGAGCAGTTCTTC.

With regard to this clonotype: Since the CDR3 does not end with the conserved phenylalanine or tryptophan, this likely comes from a read error. The chain carries TRBV29-1 and TRBJ2-7, with 8 bases that match TRBD1. Germline values: CDR1 SQVTM, CDR2 ANQGSEA. The CDR3 totals 13 residues. Trimming took 3 bases from V and 8 from J; bases not matched to a gene: 9. CDR3 loop: CSVEDREWYKQYL. Written as DNA, the CDR3 is TGCAGCGTTGAGGACAGGGAATGGTACAAGCAGTACTTA.

In the case of this clonotype: At one boundary the junction diverges from the germline segment, which might be a read error. The chain has TRBV11-2 and TRBJ2-1; TRBD1 is a possible D gene (6 bases). CDR1 and CDR2 (germline): SGHAT, FQNNGV. This CDR3 has 16 amino acids. CDR3 amino acids: CASSLAVRGSYNEQFF. CDR3 in DNA: TGTGCCAGCAGCTTAGCGGTAAGGGGGTCCTACAATGAACAGTTCTTC. Supplemented by reference TRBV11-2 and TRBJ2-1, the full variable domain reads EAGVAQSPRYKIIEKRQSVAFWCNPISGHATLYWYQQILGQGPKLLIQFQNNGVVDDSQLPKDRFSAERLKGVDSTLKIQPAKLEDSAVYLCASSLAVRGSYNEQFFGPGTRLTVL.

V is TRBV5-1 and J is TRBJ1-4; D gene uncertain. The CDR3 consists of 15 residues. Deletions cut 0 bases from V and 4 bases from J, with 10 bases between. Germline CDR1 reads SGHRS; CDR2 reads YFSETQ. The CDR3 protein is CASSLGADINEKLFF. The CDR3 DNA follows: TGCGCCAGCAGCTTGGGGGCAGATATTAATGAAAAACTGTTTTTT. Using reference TRBV5-1 and TRBJ1-4 for the parts outside the CDR3, the full variable domain is KAGVTQTPRYLIKTRGQQVTLSCSPISGHRSVSWYQQTPGQGLQFLFEYFSETQRNKGNFPGRFSGRQFSNSRSEMNVSTLELGDSALYLCASSLGADINEKLFFGSGTQLSVL.

The J gene is TRBJ1-1, the V gene TRBV29-1; D remains unclear. The V end lost 5 bases, the J end lost 1 base, and 14 bases lay between the germline ends. The CDR3 spans 14 residues. Germline values: CDR1 SQVTM, CDR2 ANQGSEA. The CDR3 bases are TGCAGCGTTTGCCCCGGAGCAGGGAACACTGAAGCTTTCTTT. Translation gives CSVCPGAGNTEAFF.

With respect to this clonotype: This sequence may be a read error, since a much larger clone differs from it by one base. V usage is TRBV5-1 and J usage is TRBJ2-2; D remains ambiguous. Trimming took off 0 bases at V and 9 bases at J, with 12 bases between the two ends. The V gene's germline CDR1 is SGHRS and CDR2 YFSETQ. The CDR3 spans 14 residues. The CDR3 DNA follows: TGCGCCAGCAGCTTGGAACGGATCCCCTGGGAGCTGTTTTTT. As protein: CASSLERIPWELFF.

In regard to this clonotype: This sequence may be a read error, since a much larger clone differs from it by one base. The chain has TRBV28 and TRBJ2-5, with 8 bases that match TRBD1. The J segment lost 9 bases and the V segment lost 5 bases, leaving 20 bases of the junction unmatched. The CDR3 spans 17 residues. Germline V gene data show CDR1 as MDHEN and CDR2 as SYDVKM. The CDR3 nucleotides are TGTGCCAGCAGTCCGCTTCGTCAGGGGGCTATGTTGGAGGCCCAGTACTTC. Its protein is CASSPLRQGAMLEAQYF. The full variable domain, its missing parts supplied by reference TRBV28 and TRBJ2-5, is DVKVTQSSRYLVKRTGEKVFLECVQDMDHENMFWYRQDPGLGLRLIYFSYDVKMKEKGDIPEGYSVSREKKERFSLILESASTNQTSMYLCASSPLRQGAMLEAQYFGPGTRLLVL.

This sequence joins TRBV29-1 and TRBJ2-1; 10 bases are a match to TRBD1. CDR3 size: 14 residues. Germline assignment: CDR1 SQVTM and CDR2 ANQGSEA. V dropped 3 bases and J dropped 7; count of bases not matched to a gene: 6. CDR3 sequence: CSVDGTGVSNEQFF. CDR3 sequence (DNA): TGCAGCGTTGATGGGACAGGGGTGAGTAATGAGCAGTTCTTC.

The chain has TRBV7-9 and TRBJ2-7, with unresolved D. CDR1 is SEHNR, CDR2 FQNEAQ, per germline (reference sequence). The CDR3 is 13 amino acids. V was cut by 0 bases and J by 9 bases, with 12 bases left in between. The CDR3: CASSLAMELGQYF. The CDR3 DNA is TGTGCCAGCAGCTTAGCGATGGAGCTCGGGCAGTACTTC. Full variable domain (rest looked up from reference TRBV7-9 and TRBJ2-7): DTGVSQNPRHKITKRGQNVTFRCDPISEHNRLYWYRQTLGQGPEFLTYFQNEAQLEKSRLLSDRFSAERPKGSFSTLEIQRTEQGDSAMYLCASSLAMELGQYFGPGTRLTVT.